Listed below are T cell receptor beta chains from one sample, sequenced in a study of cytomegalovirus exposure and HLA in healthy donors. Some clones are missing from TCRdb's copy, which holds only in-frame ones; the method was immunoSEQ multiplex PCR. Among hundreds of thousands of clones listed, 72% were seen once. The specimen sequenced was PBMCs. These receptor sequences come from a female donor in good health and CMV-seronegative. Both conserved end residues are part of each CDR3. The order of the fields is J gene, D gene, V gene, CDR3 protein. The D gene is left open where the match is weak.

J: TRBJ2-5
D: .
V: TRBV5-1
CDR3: CASSLEGRGETQYF

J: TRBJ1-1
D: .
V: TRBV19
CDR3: CATRQKNTEAFF

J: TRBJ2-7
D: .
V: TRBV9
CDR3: CASSVLAGTHGQYF

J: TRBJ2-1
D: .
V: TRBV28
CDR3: CATYLHNEQFF

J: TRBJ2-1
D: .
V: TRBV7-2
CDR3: CASSPKMGEQFF

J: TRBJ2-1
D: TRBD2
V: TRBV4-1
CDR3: CASSLGGLADEQFF

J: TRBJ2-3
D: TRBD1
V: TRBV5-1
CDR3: CASSPDRGAGTRTDTQYF

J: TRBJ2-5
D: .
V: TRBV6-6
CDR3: CASSLGQETQYF

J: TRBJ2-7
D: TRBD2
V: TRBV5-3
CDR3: CARSLAGASGREHEQYF

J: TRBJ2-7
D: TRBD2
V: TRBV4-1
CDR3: CASSHPTSGSYEQYF

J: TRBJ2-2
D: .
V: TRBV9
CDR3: CASTLWERGTGELFF

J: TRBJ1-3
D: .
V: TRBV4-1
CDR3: CASSQLRGSGNTIYF

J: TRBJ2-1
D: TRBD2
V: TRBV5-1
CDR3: CASSSGTSGTEQFF

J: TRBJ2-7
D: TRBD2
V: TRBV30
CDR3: CASDRLAGENEQYF

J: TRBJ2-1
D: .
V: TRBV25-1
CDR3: CASMSATGYNEQFF

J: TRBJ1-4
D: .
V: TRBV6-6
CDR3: CASRPDRSFEKLFF

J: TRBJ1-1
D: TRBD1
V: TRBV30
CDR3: CAWSVWTGLNTEAFF

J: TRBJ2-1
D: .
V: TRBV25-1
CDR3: CASSSDRILLDEQFF

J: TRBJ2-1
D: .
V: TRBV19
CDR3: CASTPRDFSSYNEQFF

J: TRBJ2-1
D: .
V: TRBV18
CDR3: CASSPYAGQSYNEQFF

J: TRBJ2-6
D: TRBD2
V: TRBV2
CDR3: CASRPGGNGANVLTF

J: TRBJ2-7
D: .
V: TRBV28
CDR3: CASSTTPGQGYEQYF

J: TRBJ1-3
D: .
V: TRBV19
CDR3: CASTPTGVDGRGNTIYF

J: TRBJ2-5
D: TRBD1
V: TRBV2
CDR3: CASSEGGTGDGETQYF

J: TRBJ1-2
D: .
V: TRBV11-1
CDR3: CASSLNPLYGYTF

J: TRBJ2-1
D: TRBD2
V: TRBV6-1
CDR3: CASSSRGGPYNEQFF

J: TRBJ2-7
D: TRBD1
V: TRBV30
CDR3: CAWSVTGTGDEQYF

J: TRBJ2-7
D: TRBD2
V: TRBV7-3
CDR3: CASSEGTSGGYEQYF

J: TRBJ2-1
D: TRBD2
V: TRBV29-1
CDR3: CSTLAGDVHEQFF

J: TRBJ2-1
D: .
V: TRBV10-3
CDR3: CAISRLEDNEQFF

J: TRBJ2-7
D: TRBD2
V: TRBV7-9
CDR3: CASSLTSSGQYEQYF

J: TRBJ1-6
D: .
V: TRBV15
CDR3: CATSRETISYNSPLHF

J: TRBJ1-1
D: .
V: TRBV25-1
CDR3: CASSDAGSLWNTEAFF

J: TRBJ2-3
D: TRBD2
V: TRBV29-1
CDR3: CSVEALAGTDTQYF

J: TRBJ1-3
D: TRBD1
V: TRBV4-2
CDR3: CASSQEWTGMTGNTIYF

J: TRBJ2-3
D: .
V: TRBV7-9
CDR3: CASSLGTSGDDTDTQYF

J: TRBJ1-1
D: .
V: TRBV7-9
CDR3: CASSLAGRGNTEAFF

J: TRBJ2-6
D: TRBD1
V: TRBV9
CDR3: CASSVTGGVKKANVLTF

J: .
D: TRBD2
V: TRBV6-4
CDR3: CASSVLAGGTYEQYF

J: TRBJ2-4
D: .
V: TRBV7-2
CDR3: CASSYGGIQYF

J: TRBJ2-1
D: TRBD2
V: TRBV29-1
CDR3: CSVRVSGASYNEQFF

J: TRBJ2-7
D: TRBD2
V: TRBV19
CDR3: CATHGTSGRGTYEQYF

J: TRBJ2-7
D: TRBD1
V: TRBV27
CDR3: CASSSFRDRTYEQYF

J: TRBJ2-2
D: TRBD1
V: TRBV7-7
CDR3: CASSQGTGNTGELFF

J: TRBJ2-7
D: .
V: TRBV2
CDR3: CASSGEVEQYF

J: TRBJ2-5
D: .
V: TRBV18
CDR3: CASSPNQETQYF

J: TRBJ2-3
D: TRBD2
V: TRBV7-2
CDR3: CASSLSGRSTDTQYF

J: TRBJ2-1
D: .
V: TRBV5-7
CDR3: CASSLDHQVVNEQFF

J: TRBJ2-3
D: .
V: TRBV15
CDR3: CATSRDLVGANTDTQYF

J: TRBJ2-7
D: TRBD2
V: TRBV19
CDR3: CASSIEGLAGTYEQYF

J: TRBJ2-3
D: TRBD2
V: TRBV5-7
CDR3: CASSFGTSGTDTQYF

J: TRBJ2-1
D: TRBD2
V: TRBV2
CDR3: CASKGRTRQFF

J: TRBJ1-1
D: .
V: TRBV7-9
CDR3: CASRIRGYTEAFF

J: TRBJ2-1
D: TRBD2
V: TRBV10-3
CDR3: CAISSSGGTSGSNEQFF